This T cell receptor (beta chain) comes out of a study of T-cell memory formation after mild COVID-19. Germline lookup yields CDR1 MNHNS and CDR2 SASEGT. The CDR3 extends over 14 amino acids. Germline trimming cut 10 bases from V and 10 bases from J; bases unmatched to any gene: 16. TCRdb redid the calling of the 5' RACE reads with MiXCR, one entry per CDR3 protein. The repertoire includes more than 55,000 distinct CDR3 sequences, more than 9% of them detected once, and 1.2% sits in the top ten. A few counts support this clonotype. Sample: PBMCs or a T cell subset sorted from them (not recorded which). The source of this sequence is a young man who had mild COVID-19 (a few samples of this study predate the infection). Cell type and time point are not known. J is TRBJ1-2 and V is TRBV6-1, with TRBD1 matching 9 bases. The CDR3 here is CAITLSGTGRDYTF. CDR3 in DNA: TGTGCCATCACCCTTTCCGGGACAGGGAGGGACTACACCTTC.